The sequence of this TCR beta chain was determined in a study of blood T cell repertoires in COVID-19 (dated by TCRdb to 2020 to 2021). For the study in its entirety: Samples covering the acute and convalescent phases of COVID-19 were provided by collaborators in the United States, Italy and Spain. Sample metadata almost always included a de-identified subject ID, COVID-19 status, age in years and sex. The repertoires were released in a freely available public database meant as a resource for research on the immune response to SARS-CoV-2. The material from the prospective study consisted of cDNA or gDNA derived from T cells, B-cell-depleted T cells, or PBMCs. HLA class I and class II types, where available, came from metadata supplied by the sample provider rather than from assay-based typing. The samples were drawn from the first 160 participants of the ongoing ImmuneRACE study and from over 950 subjects provided by 6 global collaborators. Deeply sampled blood TCRbeta repertoires from subjects exposed to, actively infected with, or recovered from COVID-19 were included in the dataset.

The CDR3 contains 13 residues, cysteine and phenylalanine counted. Only the CDR3 DNA stays, 39 bases, in frame from base 1. The V and J ends are trimmed by 6 bases and 3 bases, leaving 11 bases between them. According to the germline V gene, CDR1 reads MNHEY and CDR2 reads SVGAGI. The study at large found these results: How much clinical and demographic metadata was included differed by source and by participant, and the metadata was provided uncurated.

The immunoSEQ Assay, a bias-controlled multiplex PCR, was used to amplify TCRbeta CDR3 regions from genomic DNA. The published analysis was carried out like this. The number of nucleated cells in each sample was estimated from the amplification of reference gene primers within the assay. To quantify the absolute abundance of each unique TCRbeta CDR3 rearrangement, sequence reads were collapsed and filtered. For each sample, productive Simpson clonality was calculated as the square root of Simpson's diversity index across productive rearrangements. TCRdb carries this immuneACCESS record with in-frame sequences only. Its versions omit some clonotypes, under half of them owing to an unresolved V gene in the studies checked, with the rest unexplained. That table furnishes V, J and clone size, whereas the DNA furnished D and trimming. The sample table records about 44,000 clones; around four fifths of these occur just once. Clones ranked in the top ten supply 35% to 50% of the sample.

Each collaborating institution followed its own protocols to collect whole blood in K2EDTA tubes. Collaborator samples were shipped for TCRbeta analysis as frozen whole blood, isolated PBMCs, or DNA extracted from either sample type. To note about this clone: The specificity of this receptor is unknown. No base-level quality is on record; no much larger clone is a single base apart.

The sequenced material came from peripheral blood. This receptor was taken from a human donor in a cohort sampled during active COVID-19. This receptor chain uses TRBV6-5 and TRBJ1-2; TRBD1 could be the D gene, as 6 bases match. The CDR3: CASSSYRDYGYTF. The nucleotide sequence is given as TGTGCCAGCAGCAGCTACAGGGACTATGGCTACACCTTC.